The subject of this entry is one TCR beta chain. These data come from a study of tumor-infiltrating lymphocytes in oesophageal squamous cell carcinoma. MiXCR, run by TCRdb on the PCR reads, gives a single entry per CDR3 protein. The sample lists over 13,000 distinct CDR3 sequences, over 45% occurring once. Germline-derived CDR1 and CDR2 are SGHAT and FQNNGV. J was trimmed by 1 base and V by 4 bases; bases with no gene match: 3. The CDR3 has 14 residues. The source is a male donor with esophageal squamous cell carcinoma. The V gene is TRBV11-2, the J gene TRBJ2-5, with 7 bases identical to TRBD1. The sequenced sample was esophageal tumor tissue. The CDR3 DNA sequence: TGTGCCAGCAGCTCGGGACAGCTCCAAGAGACCCAGTACTTC. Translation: CASSSGQLQETQYF.